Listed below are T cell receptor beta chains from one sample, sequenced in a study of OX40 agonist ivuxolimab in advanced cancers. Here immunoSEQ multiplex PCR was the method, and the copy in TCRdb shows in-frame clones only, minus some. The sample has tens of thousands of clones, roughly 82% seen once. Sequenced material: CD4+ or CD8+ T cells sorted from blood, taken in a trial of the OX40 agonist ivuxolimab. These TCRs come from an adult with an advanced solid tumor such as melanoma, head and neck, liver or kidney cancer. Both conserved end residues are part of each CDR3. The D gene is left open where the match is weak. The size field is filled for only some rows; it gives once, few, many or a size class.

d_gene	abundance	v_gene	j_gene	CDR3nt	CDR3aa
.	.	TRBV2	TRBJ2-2	TGTGCCAGCAGGGGGGATAGGTGGGCCCGCCAGGGCGGGGAGCTGTTTTTT	CASRGDRWARQGGELFF
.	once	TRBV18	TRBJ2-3	TGTGCCAGCTCACCACCGCAACCCACAGATACGCAGTATTTT	CASSPPQPTDTQYF
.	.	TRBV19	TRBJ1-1	TGTGCCAGTACCAGGGAGCACACTGAAGCTTTCTTT	CASTREHTEAFF
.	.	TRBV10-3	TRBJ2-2	TGTGCCATACCCCGAGAGAGCCTAATGGGATCCGGGGAGCTGTTTTTT	CAIPRESLMGSGELFF
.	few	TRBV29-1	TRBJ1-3	TGCAGCGTTTTTCTGATGGGAAACACCATATATTTT	CSVFLMGNTIYF
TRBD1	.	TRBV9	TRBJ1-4	TGTGCCAGCAGCGCGACAGGGAAAAATGAAAAACTGTTTTTT	CASSATGKNEKLFF
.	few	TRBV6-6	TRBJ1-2	TGTGCCATATCAGGTTCCGGGATTGGCTACACCTTC	CAISGSGIGYTF
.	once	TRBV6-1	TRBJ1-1	TGTGCCAGCAGTGAATTTCTGAACACTGAAGCTTTCTTT	CASSEFLNTEAFF
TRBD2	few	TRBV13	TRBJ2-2	TGTGCCAGCAGCCACGGACTAGCGGGGGTCAGGACCGGGGAGCTGTTTTTT	CASSHGLAGVRTGELFF
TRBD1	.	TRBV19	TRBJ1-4	TGTGCCAGTAGAAGAGGGGGCGTTGGGGAAAAACTGTTTTTT	CASRRGGVGEKLFF
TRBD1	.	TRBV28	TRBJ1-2	TGTGCCAGCAGTTTCGCGGACAGGTCCTATGGCTACACCTTC	CASSFADRSYGYTF
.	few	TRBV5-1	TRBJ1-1	TGCGCCAGCAGCTTGGTGTCAGGGGCTAACACTGAAGCTTTCTTT	CASSLVSGANTEAFF
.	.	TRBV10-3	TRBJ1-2	TGTGCCATCAGTGGACAGGCCCAGGAGGGCTACACCTTC	CAISGQAQEGYTF
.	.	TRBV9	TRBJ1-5	TGTGCCAGCAGCGTAGGGGGTGGTGACAATCAGCCCCAGCATTTT	CASSVGGGDNQPQHF
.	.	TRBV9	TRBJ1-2	TGTGCCCTACCTGGTGGACCGACTCCCTATGGCTACACCTTC	CALPGGPTPYGYTF
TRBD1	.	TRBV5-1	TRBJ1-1	TGCGCCAGCAGCTTGGTCCAGGGGGCGAGGACTGAAGCTTTCTTT	CASSLVQGARTEAFF
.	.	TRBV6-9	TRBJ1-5	TGTGCCAGCAGTTACGTCCGCAATCAGCCCCAGCATTTT	CASSYVRNQPQHF
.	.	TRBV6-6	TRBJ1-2	TGTGCCAGCAGCAACAGGGAGAGGGAACAAGGCTACACCTTC	CASSNREREQGYTF
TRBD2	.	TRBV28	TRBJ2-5	TGTGCCAGCAGTTCTAGCGGGGGGGCCTACGAGACCCAGTACTTC	CASSSSGGAYETQYF
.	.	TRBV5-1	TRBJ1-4	TGCGCCAGCAGCTCTCGGGGGACCGGAGTTGCAACTAATGAAAAACTGTTTTTT	CASSSRGTGVATNEKLFF
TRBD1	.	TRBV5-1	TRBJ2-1	TGCGCCAGCAGCCCAGAGACAGGGGCAAACAATGAGCAGTTCTTC	CASSPETGANNEQFF
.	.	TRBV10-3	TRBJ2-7	TGTGCCATCAGTGTAGAAGGACTGAACGAGCAGTACTTC	CAISVEGLNEQYF
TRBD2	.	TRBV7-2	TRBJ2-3	TGTGCCAGCAGCTTAGAGGGGACTAGCGGGAGGGAGCAGTATTTT	CASSLEGTSGREQYF
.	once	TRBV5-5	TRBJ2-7	TGTGCCAGCAGCTTGGTTTGGGGGGCGCCGTACGAGCAGTACTTC	CASSLVWGAPYEQYF
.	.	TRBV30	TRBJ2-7	TGTGCCTGGACTAGCAGCTCCTACGAGCAGTACTTC	CAWTSSSYEQYF
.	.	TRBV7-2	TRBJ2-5	TGTGCCAGCAGCACGCCTGCCGCGGACAGACGGACTATACGAGAGACCCAGTACTTC	CASSTPAADRRTIRETQYF
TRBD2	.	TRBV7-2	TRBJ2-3	TGTGCCAGCAGCTTAGTGGCGGGGGTTATCACAGATACGCAGTATTTT	CASSLVAGVITDTQYF
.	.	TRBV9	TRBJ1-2	TGTGCCAGCAGCGTGGGTGTATACTCTAACTATGGCTACACCTTC	CASSVGVYSNYGYTF
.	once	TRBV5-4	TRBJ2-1	TGTGCCAGCAGCTTAAACTTCAATGAGCAGTTCTTC	CASSLNFNEQFF
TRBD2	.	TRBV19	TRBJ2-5	TGTGCCAGTAGTATCGGCGGGGGAGAGACCCAGTACTTC	CASSIGGGETQYF
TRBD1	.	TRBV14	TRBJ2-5	TGTGCCAGCAGCCAAGTAGGCGGGACAGGGAAAAAGACCCAGTACTTC	CASSQVGGTGKKTQYF
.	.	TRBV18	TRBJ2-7	TGTGCCAGCCAGCCGGACGGGGGCTACGAGCAGTACTTC	CASQPDGGYEQYF
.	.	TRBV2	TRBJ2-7	TGTGCCAGCAGTGAAGCGGGGGCCTCCTACTACGAGCAGTACTTC	CASSEAGASYYEQYF
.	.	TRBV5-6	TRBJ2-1	TGTGCCAGCAGCTTGGGTTTTAAAAGGTATGAGCAGTTCTTC	CASSLGFKRYEQFF
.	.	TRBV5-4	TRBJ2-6	TGTGCCAGCAGCTTACAGGGCGGGTCGGCCAACGTCCTGACTTTC	CASSLQGGSANVLTF
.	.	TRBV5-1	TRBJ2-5	TGCGCCAGCAGCTTGGGCTACCAAGAGACCCAGTACTTC	CASSLGYQETQYF
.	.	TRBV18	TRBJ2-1	TGTGCCAGCTCCCCTGACAGTTCCCTCAATGAGCAGTTCTTC	CASSPDSSLNEQFF
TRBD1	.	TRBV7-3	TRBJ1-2	TGTGCCAGCAGCCAATCCCCACAGGGGGATGGCTACACCTTC	CASSQSPQGDGYTF
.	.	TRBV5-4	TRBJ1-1	TGTGCCAGCAGCTTCGTAGGGCAGTTAAACACTGAAGCTTTCTTT	CASSFVGQLNTEAFF
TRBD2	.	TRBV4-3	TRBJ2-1	TGCGCCAGCAGCCAAGCCGGGACTACCTACAATGAGCAGTTCTTC	CASSQAGTTYNEQFF
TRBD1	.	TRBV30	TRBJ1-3	TGTGCCTGGAGGACAGGGGCCTCTGGAAACACCATATATTTT	CAWRTGASGNTIYF
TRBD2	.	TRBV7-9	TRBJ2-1	TGTGCCAGCAGCCGCATAAACTCTCTAGCGGGAGCGGGGCAGTTCTTC	CASSRINSLAGAGQFF
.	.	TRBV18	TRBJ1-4	TGTGCCAGCTCACCCTCAACGCCAGAAAAACTGTTTTTT	CASSPSTPEKLFF
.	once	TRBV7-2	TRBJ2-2	TGTGCCAGCAGCTTAGTCCCTTCGACTACTTCGAACACCGGGGAGCTGTTTTTT	CASSLVPSTTSNTGELFF
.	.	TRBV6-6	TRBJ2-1	TGTGCCAGCAGTCAAACAGGAGATCTCTACAATGAGCAGTTCTTC	CASSQTGDLYNEQFF
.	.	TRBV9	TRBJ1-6	TGTGCCAGCAGCGTTCACTATCGCGGATCACCCCTCCACTTT	CASSVHYRGSPLHF
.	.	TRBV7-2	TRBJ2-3	TGTGCCAGCAGCTTAGGAGCGTCAACAGATACGCAGTATTTT	CASSLGASTDTQYF
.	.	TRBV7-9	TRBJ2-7	TGTGCCAGCAGCCGAGGGGGGACGGTGCCCTACGAGCAGTACTTC	CASSRGGTVPYEQYF
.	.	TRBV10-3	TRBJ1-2	TGTGCCATCAGTGAAGGCGTTTTCTATGGCTACACCTTC	CAISEGVFYGYTF
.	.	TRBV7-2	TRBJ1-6	TGTGCCAGCAGCGTCCAAGATTCACCCCTCCACTTT	CASSVQDSPLHF
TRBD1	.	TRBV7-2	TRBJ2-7	TGTGCCAGCAGCTTAAGCGGAGACAGGGCCGAGCAGTACTTC	CASSLSGDRAEQYF
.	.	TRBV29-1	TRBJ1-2	TGCAGCGTTGGGGGGGTTGGCTATGGCTACACCTTC	CSVGGVGYGYTF
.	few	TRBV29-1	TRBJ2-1	TGCAGCGTTCACGGCAGGAGCTCCTACAATGAGCAGTTCTTC	CSVHGRSSYNEQFF
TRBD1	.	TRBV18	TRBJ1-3	TGTGCCAGCTCACCGGGGACAGGTGGAAACACCATATATTTT	CASSPGTGGNTIYF
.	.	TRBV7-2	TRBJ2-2	TGTGCCAGCAGCTTAGGGGCTCGGTTCACCGGGGAGCTGTTTTTT	CASSLGARFTGELFF
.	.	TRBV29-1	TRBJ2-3	TGCAGCGTTAAGGTGGGGAGCTGGGGAGATACGCAGTATTTT	CSVKVGSWGDTQYF
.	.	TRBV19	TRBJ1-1	TGTGCCAGTAGTATAAAAAACACTGAAGCTTTCTTT	CASSIKNTEAFF
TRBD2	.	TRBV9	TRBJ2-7	TGTGCCAGCAGTCGTACGTCCAGCGGGGGCTCCCTCTACGAGCAGTACTTC	CASSRTSSGGSLYEQYF
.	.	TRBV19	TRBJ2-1	TGTGCCAGTAGTATTTTCGGGTCCAGCTACAATGAGCAGTTCTTC	CASSIFGSSYNEQFF
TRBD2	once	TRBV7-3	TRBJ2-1	TGTGCCAGCAGCCCCACGGGTAGCGGGGGGGCGAACGGTGAGCAGTTCTTC	CASSPTGSGGANGEQFF